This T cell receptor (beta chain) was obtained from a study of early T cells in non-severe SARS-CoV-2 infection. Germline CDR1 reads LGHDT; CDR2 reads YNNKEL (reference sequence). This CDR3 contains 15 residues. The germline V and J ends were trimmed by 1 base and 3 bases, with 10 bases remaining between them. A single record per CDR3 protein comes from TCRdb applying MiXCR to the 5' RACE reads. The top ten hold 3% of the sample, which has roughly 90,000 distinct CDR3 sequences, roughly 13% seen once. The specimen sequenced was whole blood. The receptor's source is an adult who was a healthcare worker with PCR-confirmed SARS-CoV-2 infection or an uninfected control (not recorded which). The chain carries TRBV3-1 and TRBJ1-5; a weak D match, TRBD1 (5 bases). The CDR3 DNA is TGTGCCAGCAGCCAAGGGGGGGGAACCAATCAGCCCCAGCATTTT. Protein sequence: CASSQGGGTNQPQHF.